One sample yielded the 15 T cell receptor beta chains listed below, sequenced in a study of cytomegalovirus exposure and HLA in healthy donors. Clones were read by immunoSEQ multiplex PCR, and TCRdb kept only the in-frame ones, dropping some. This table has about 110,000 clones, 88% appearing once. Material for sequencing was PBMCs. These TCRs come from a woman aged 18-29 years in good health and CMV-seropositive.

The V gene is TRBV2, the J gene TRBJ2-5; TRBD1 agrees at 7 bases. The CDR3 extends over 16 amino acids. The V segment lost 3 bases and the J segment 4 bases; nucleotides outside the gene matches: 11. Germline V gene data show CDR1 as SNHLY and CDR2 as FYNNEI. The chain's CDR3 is CASSDPRGRGGETQYF. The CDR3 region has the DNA TGTGCCAGCAGTGATCCTAGGGGGCGAGGAGGAGAGACCCAGTACTTC.

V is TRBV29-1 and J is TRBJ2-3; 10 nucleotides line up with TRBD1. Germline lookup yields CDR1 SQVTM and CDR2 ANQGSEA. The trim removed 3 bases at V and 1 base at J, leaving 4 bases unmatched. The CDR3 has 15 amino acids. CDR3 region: CSVEGTGVRTDTQYF. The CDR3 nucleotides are TGCAGCGTTGAGGGGACAGGGGTGCGCACAGATACGCAGTATTTT.

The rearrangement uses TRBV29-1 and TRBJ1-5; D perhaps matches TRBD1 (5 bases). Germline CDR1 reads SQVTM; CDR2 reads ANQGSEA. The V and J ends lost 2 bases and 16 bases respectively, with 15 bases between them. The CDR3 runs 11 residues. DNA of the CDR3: TGCAGCGTTGAATTGGGGGGGTCGCGACATTTT. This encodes CSVELGGSRHF. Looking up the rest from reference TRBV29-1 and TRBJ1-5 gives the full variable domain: SAVISQKPSRDICQRGTSLTIQCQVDSQVTMMFWYRQQPGQSLTLIATANQGSEATYESGFVIDKFPISRPNLTFSTLTVSNMSPEDSSIYLCSVELGGSRHFGDGTRLSIL.

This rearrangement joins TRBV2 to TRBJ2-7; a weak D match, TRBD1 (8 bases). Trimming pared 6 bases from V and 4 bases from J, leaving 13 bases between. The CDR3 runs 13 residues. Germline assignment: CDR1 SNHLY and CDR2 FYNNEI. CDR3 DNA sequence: TGTGCCAGCAGAGCGGGACAGGTTTACGAGCAGTACTTC. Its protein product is CASRAGQVYEQYF.

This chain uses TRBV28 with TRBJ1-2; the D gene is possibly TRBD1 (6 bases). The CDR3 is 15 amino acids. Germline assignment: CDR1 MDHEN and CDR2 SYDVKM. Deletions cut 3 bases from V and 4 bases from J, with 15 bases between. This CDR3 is CASSFRARGSYGYTF. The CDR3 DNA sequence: TGTGCCAGCAGTTTTCGAGCCAGGGGTAGCTATGGCTACACCTTC.

This chain's CDR3 is CASSPGSSYNEQFF. For the CDR3, the DNA is TGTGCCAGCAGCCCAGGAAGCTCCTACAATGAGCAGTTCTTC. The J gene is TRBJ2-1, the V gene TRBV13; D not resolved. This CDR3 contains 14 residues. From germline, CDR1 is PRHDT and CDR2 FYEKMQ (reference sequence). Trimming cost V 5 bases and J 0 bases, with 8 bases left between them.

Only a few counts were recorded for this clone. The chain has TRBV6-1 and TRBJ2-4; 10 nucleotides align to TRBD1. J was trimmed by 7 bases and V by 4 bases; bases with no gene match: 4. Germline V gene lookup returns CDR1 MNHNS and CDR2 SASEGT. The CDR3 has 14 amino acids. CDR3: CASSAGTGENIQYF. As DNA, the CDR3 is TGTGCCAGCAGTGCCGGGACAGGGGAGAACATTCAGTACTTC.

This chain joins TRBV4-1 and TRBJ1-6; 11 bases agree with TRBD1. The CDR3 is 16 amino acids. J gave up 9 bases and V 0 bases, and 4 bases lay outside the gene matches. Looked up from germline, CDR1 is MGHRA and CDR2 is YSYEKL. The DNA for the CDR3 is TGCGCCAGCAGCCAAGAGGGGGACAGGGGGTCTTCACCCCTCCACTTT. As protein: CASSQEGDRGSSPLHF.

In nucleotides, the CDR3 is TGTGCCGGAGGACAGGGGGCTGAGGGCTACACCTTC. Translated, it gives CAGGQGAEGYTF. The chain is built from TRBV2 and TRBJ1-2; the match to TRBD1 covers 11 bases. Trimming cost V 11 bases and J 8 bases; bases outside gene matches: 7. Germline lookup yields CDR1 SNHLY and CDR2 FYNNEI. This CDR3 region has 12 residues.

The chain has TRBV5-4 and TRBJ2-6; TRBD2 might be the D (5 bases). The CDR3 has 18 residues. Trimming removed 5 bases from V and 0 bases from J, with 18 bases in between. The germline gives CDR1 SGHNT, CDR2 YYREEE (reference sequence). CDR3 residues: CASRESWRSPSGANVLTF. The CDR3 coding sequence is TGTGCCAGCAGAGAAAGTTGGAGGTCTCCCTCTGGGGCCAACGTCCTGACTTTC.

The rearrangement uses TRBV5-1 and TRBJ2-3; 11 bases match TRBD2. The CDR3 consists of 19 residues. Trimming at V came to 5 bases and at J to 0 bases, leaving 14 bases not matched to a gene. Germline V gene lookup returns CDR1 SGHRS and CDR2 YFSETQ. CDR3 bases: TGCGCCAGCAGTACTCCTACTAGCGGGGGTTCCTCTAGCACAGATACGCAGTATTTT. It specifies CASSTPTSGGSSSTDTQYF.

CDR3 in DNA: TGTGCCAGCAGTTTCAGGGACATTTCCTACGAGCAGTACTTC. It translates to CASSFRDISYEQYF. The chain carries TRBV27 and TRBJ2-7; possibly TRBD1 for D (6 bases). V lost 3 bases to trimming and J lost 1 base, with 10 bases between them. The germline CDR1 and CDR2 sequences are MNHEY and SMNVEV (reference sequence). The CDR3 has 14 residues.

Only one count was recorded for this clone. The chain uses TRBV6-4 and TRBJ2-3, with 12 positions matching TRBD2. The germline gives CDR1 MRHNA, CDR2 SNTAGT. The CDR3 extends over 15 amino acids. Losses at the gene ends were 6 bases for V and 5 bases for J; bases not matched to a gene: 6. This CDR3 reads CASSPSGGEGDTQYF. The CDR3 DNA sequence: TGTGCCAGCAGCCCTAGCGGGGGGGAAGGAGATACGCAGTATTTT.

DNA for the CDR3: TGTGCCAGCAGCCCCATCGGACAGGGCCTTAAAGCTTTCTTT. Encoded protein: CASSPIGQGLKAFF. The chain couples TRBV11-2 to TRBJ1-1; 8 bases are shared with TRBD1. J lost 9 bases, V lost 5 bases, and 11 bases had no gene match. Germline V CDR1 and CDR2: SGHAT, FQNNGV. The CDR3 length is 14 residues.

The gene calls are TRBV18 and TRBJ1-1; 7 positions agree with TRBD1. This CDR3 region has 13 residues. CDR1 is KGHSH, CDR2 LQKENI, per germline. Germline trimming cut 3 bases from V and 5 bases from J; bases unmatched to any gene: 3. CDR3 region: CASSPGTATEAFF. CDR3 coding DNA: TGTGCCAGCTCACCCGGGACAGCAACTGAAGCTTTCTTT.